Listed below are T cell receptor beta chains from one sample, sequenced in a study of blood T cell repertoires in COVID-19. Some clones are missing from TCRdb's copy, which holds only in-frame ones; the method was immunoSEQ multiplex PCR. Of about 200,000 clones in the sample, 80% to 90% were seen once. Sequencing was done on a sample of peripheral blood. These receptors came from a woman older than 75 with acute or convalescent COVID-19. Both conserved end residues are part of each CDR3. A D gene is named only where the DNA matches it firmly. Rows may omit the clone size; those that give it use once, few, many or a size class.

D gene: TRBD2
J gene: TRBJ2-3
clone size: NA
V gene: TRBV10-3
CDR3 DNA: TGTGCCATCAGTGCGACTAGCGGGAGGCACACAGATACGCAGTATTTT
CDR3 protein: CAISATSGRHTDTQYF

D gene: TRBD2
J gene: TRBJ2-3
clone size: NA
V gene: TRBV19
CDR3 DNA: TGTGCCAGTAGTTACGGGAGGGATACGCAGTATTTT
CDR3 protein: CASSYGRDTQYF

D gene: TRBD1
J gene: TRBJ2-1
clone size: NA
V gene: TRBV19
CDR3 DNA: TGTGCCAGTAGTATAGATAGGTTCAGACAGGGGGGTAGTGGTGAGCAGTTCTTC
CDR3 protein: CASSIDRFRQGGSGEQFF

D gene: NA
J gene: TRBJ1-1
clone size: NA
V gene: TRBV19
CDR3 DNA: TGTGCCAGTAGTACCAACAGGGATTGGGACACTGAAGCTTTCTTT
CDR3 protein: CASSTNRDWDTEAFF

D gene: NA
J gene: TRBJ1-5
clone size: NA
V gene: TRBV6-5
CDR3 DNA: TGTGCCAGCAAATCGGGAAATCAGCCCCAGCATTTT
CDR3 protein: CASKSGNQPQHF

D gene: TRBD1
J gene: TRBJ1-1
clone size: once
V gene: TRBV2
CDR3 DNA: TGTGCCAGCAGGATAGGAGGACAGGGATCCAACACTGAAGCTTTCTTT
CDR3 protein: CASRIGGQGSNTEAFF

D gene: TRBD1
J gene: TRBJ2-1
clone size: NA
V gene: TRBV3-1/TRBV3-2
CDR3 DNA: TGTGCCAGCAGCCGAACGGGGACAGGATCCTACAATGAGCAGTTCTTC
CDR3 protein: CASSRTGTGSYNEQFF

D gene: TRBD1
J gene: TRBJ1-2
clone size: NA
V gene: TRBV5-6
CDR3 DNA: TGTGCCAGCAGGAAGTGGGACAGGGGTTGGTATGGCTACACCTTC
CDR3 protein: CASRKWDRGWYGYTF

D gene: TRBD2
J gene: TRBJ2-3
clone size: NA
V gene: TRBV2
CDR3 DNA: TGTGCCAGCAGGTACCAATCCGGGACTAGCATAGATACGCAGTATTTT
CDR3 protein: CASRYQSGTSIDTQYF

D gene: NA
J gene: TRBJ1-2
clone size: NA
V gene: TRBV18
CDR3 DNA: TGTGCCAGCTCAGCGACAGATACTAACTATGGCTACACCTTC
CDR3 protein: CASSATDTNYGYTF

D gene: NA
J gene: TRBJ2-7
clone size: NA
V gene: TRBV18
CDR3 DNA: TGTGCCAGCTCGCCGCTTGCGGTATACGAGCAGTACTTC
CDR3 protein: CASSPLAVYEQYF

D gene: TRBD1
J gene: TRBJ1-2
clone size: NA
V gene: TRBV3-1/TRBV3-2
CDR3 DNA: TGTGCCAGCAGCCTTTCCTTATACGACAGGGGAGGAGGCTACACCTTC
CDR3 protein: CASSLSLYDRGGGYTF

D gene: NA
J gene: TRBJ2-1
clone size: NA
V gene: TRBV11-2
CDR3 DNA: TGTGCCAGCAGCTTAGGACAGGGAGGTTGGCGTGAGCAGTTCTTC
CDR3 protein: CASSLGQGGWREQFF

D gene: NA
J gene: TRBJ1-1
clone size: NA
V gene: TRBV4-3
CDR3 DNA: TGCGCCAGCAGACAACAGGGCACTGAAGCTTTCTTT
CDR3 protein: CASRQQGTEAFF

D gene: NA
J gene: TRBJ2-1
clone size: once
V gene: TRBV9
CDR3 DNA: TGTGCCAGCAGCGTAGCTCCCCTCTTGAGCTCCTACAATGAGCAGTTCTTC
CDR3 protein: CASSVAPLLSSYNEQFF

D gene: NA
J gene: TRBJ2-1
clone size: NA
V gene: TRBV19
CDR3 DNA: TGTGCCAGTAGTACTACAGTCTACAATGAGCAGTTCTTC
CDR3 protein: CASSTTVYNEQFF

D gene: NA
J gene: TRBJ2-7
clone size: NA
V gene: TRBV27
CDR3 DNA: TGTGCCAGCAGTTACAGAAGTAAAAGGTTC
CDR3 protein: CASSYRSKRF

D gene: TRBD2
J gene: TRBJ2-2
clone size: few
V gene: TRBV6-1
CDR3 DNA: TGTGCCAGCAGTGGCGGACTAGCGGGATTTACCGGGGAGCTGTTTTTT
CDR3 protein: CASSGGLAGFTGELFF

D gene: NA
J gene: TRBJ2-7
clone size: NA
V gene: TRBV30
CDR3 DNA: TGTGCCTGGAGTGTACGAGGATTTGGCTACGAGCAGTACTTC
CDR3 protein: CAWSVRGFGYEQYF

D gene: NA
J gene: TRBJ1-2
clone size: NA
V gene: TRBV27
CDR3 DNA: TGTGCCAGCAGTTCGACGACAGGAGAATACACCTTC
CDR3 protein: CASSSTTGEYTF

D gene: TRBD1
J gene: TRBJ1-1
clone size: NA
V gene: TRBV7-9
CDR3 DNA: TGTGCCAGCAGCTTCCACCAGGGGGGGAACACTGAAGCTTTCTTT
CDR3 protein: CASSFHQGGNTEAFF

D gene: NA
J gene: TRBJ2-3
clone size: few
V gene: TRBV5-1
CDR3 DNA: TGCGCCAGCAGCTTGACCCAGGCAGATACGCAGTATTTT
CDR3 protein: CASSLTQADTQYF

D gene: TRBD2
J gene: TRBJ2-1
clone size: NA
V gene: TRBV28
CDR3 DNA: TGTGCCAGCAGTTCTCTGCGGGCTAGCGGGAGGGAGGAGCAGTTCTTC
CDR3 protein: CASSSLRASGREEQFF

D gene: NA
J gene: TRBJ1-5
clone size: NA
V gene: TRBV3-1/TRBV3-2
CDR3 DNA: TGTGCCAGCAGCCTCTACTCAAATCATCAGCCCCAGCATTTT
CDR3 protein: CASSLYSNHQPQHF

D gene: NA
J gene: TRBJ2-3
clone size: NA
V gene: TRBV18
CDR3 DNA: TGTGCCAGCTCACCACCCCCTGTATGGCAAACCAGCACAGATACGCAGTATTTT
CDR3 protein: CASSPPPVWQTSTDTQYF

D gene: TRBD1
J gene: TRBJ1-5
clone size: NA
V gene: TRBV19
CDR3 DNA: TGTGCCAGTAGCTACAGGGGTAGTGGGGCTGGGAACAATCAGCCCCAGCATTTT
CDR3 protein: CASSYRGSGAGNNQPQHF

D gene: NA
J gene: TRBJ1-5
clone size: once
V gene: TRBV5-1
CDR3 DNA: TGCGCCAGCAGCTCCTATTATGATCAGCCCCAGCATTTT
CDR3 protein: CASSSYYDQPQHF

D gene: NA
J gene: TRBJ1-5
clone size: NA
V gene: TRBV7-2
CDR3 DNA: TGTGCCAGCAGCCCGTCGGGGGGGGGTTTCAATCAGCCCCAGCATTTT
CDR3 protein: CASSPSGGGFNQPQHF

D gene: TRBD2
J gene: TRBJ2-3
clone size: NA
V gene: TRBV30
CDR3 DNA: TGTGCCTGGAGTGTGGGCGGGAGTGCAGATACGCAGTATTTT
CDR3 protein: CAWSVGGSADTQYF

D gene: NA
J gene: TRBJ1-1
clone size: NA
V gene: TRBV7-9
CDR3 DNA: TGTGCCAGCTCCTTCCTCGGGACACCGAACACTGAAGCTTTCTTT
CDR3 protein: CASSFLGTPNTEAFF

D gene: NA
J gene: TRBJ2-2
clone size: NA
V gene: TRBV5-1
CDR3 DNA: TGCGCCAGCACTACATGGGAGGTAGGGGAGCTGTTTTTT
CDR3 protein: CASTTWEVGELFF

D gene: NA
J gene: TRBJ2-5
clone size: NA
V gene: TRBV6-5
CDR3 DNA: TGTGCCAGCAGTTACTCGCCGGTCCGAGGGGAGACCCAGTACTTC
CDR3 protein: CASSYSPVRGETQYF

D gene: TRBD2
J gene: TRBJ2-5
clone size: NA
V gene: TRBV7-2
CDR3 DNA: TGTGCCAGCAGCTTAGTCGGATCGGGAGGCGGAGAGACCCAGTACTTC
CDR3 protein: CASSLVGSGGGETQYF

D gene: NA
J gene: TRBJ1-1
clone size: NA
V gene: TRBV28
CDR3 DNA: TGTGCCAGCAGTTTAACGGGGTCGGTAGGGAACACTGAAGCTTTCTTT
CDR3 protein: CASSLTGSVGNTEAFF

D gene: NA
J gene: TRBJ2-1
clone size: NA
V gene: TRBV20-1
CDR3 DNA: TGCAGTGCTACGAGCAATGAGCAGTTCTTC
CDR3 protein: CSATSNEQFF

D gene: NA
J gene: TRBJ2-7
clone size: NA
V gene: TRBV7-2
CDR3 DNA: TGTGCCAGCGGGGGGGGCCCCCAACGCGAGCAGTACTTC
CDR3 protein: CASGGGPQREQYF